Below, one T cell receptor beta chain is given with its context. The antigen remains undetermined. These data come from a study of cytomegalovirus exposure and HLA in healthy donors. As for the study in general: Assignment to the Caucasian-associated ancestry cluster applied to around 82% of the 300 to 500 genotyped donors.

The CDR3 contains 15 residues. Germline V gives CDR1 SGHNT, CDR2 YYREEE (reference sequence). V shed 4 bases and J 2 bases; nucleotides not matched to a gene: 8. Study-level findings and limits: In an earlier analysis, productive rearrangement rates for most beta V segments clustered near 87% or 30%.

Primers for the PCR totalled 60 Vbeta and 13 Jbeta. Libraries were prepared by immunoSEQ multiplex PCR; TCRdb keeps only in-frame clonotypes and omits some of them. The table shows some 200,000 clones, with around 79% occurring only once. The sequenced material came from PBMCs. This sequence joins TRBV5-4 and TRBJ2-7; 8 positions match TRBD2. The clonotype was recovered from a male donor in good health and CMV-seropositive. CDR3 nucleotides: TGTGCCAGCAGCCTCTATAGCGGGGTAGCCTACGAGCAGTACTTC. Protein sequence: CASSLYSGVAYEQYF.